A single sample gave rise to the 14 T cell receptor beta chains below, sequenced in a study of T cell clonality in common variable immunodeficiency (dated by TCRdb to between 2014 and 2017). Library creation used the immunoSEQ multiplex PCR assay. TCRdb mirrors the immuneACCESS table, restricted to in-frame sequences. Some clones are absent from its copies; in checked studies, under half trace to an unresolved V gene, and the reason for the others is unknown. Across this sample, roughly 60,000 clones were tabulated and none appeared just once. The ten top clones hold 1.6% of the sample. Sequences were obtained from peripheral blood mononuclear cells. These receptor sequences come from a person aged 18-70 years in good health.

This clone was recorded a few times. The read stops 3 residues short of the end of the CDR3; the missing end is completed from the germline J gene. The rearrangement joins TRBV20-1 to TRBJ2-3; D is perhaps TRBD2 (6 bases). CDR1 and CDR2 (germline): DFQATT, SNEGSKA (reference sequence). The CDR3 is 14 amino acids. V lost 3 bases, J lost 1 base, and 11 bases lay in between. The part of the CDR3 DNA that was read is TGCAGTGCTAGTAGCCCTAGCGGCACAGATACG. Amino acids: CSASSPSGTDT. The CDR3 in its entirety is CSASSPSGTDTQYF.

This clone was counted many times. The read ends 3 residues shy of where the CDR3 ends; the end is completed using the germline J gene. This chain links TRBV19 with TRBJ2-3, with a tentative D call TRBD1 (6 bases). The CDR3 spans 14 residues. Between the trimmed V and J ends, which lost 7 bases and 6 bases, there was a span of 17 bases. The germline V gene has CDR1 LNHDA and CDR2 SQIVND (reference sequence). The CDR3 bases that were read are TGTGCCAGTACGGGGAGCAGGGGATCCGATACG. It encodes CASTGSRGSDT. The entire CDR3 protein is CASTGSRGSDTQYF.

This clone was counted ten times or more. The CDR3 is cut off 3 residues early in the read; its end comes from the germline J gene. The chain combines TRBV11-3 with TRBJ2-7; D ambiguous. The CDR3 extends over 14 amino acids. V dropped 1 base and J dropped 3 bases, with 10 bases sitting between them. In germline, CDR1 is SGHNT, CDR2 YENEEA. Partial CDR3 DNA: TGTGCCAGCAGCTTAGCTCCGGGTGGCTACGAG. Encoded protein: CASSLAPGGYE. Given in full, the CDR3 is CASSLAPGGYEQYF.

This clone was counted many times. With the read ending 3 residues before the CDR3 end, the germline J gene is used to fill in that end. V is TRBV29-1 and J is TRBJ2-3; possibly TRBD1 for D (6 bases). The germline CDR1 and CDR2 sequences are SQVTM and ANQGSEA. Trimming took 6 bases from V and 1 from J, leaving 14 bases between them. The CDR3 has 14 residues. The CDR3 protein is CSVDAGVGTDTQYF. CDR3 bases read: TGCAGCGTGGATGCAGGGGTTGGCACAGATACG.

This clone has just a few counts. The part of the CDR3 DNA that was read is TGCGCCAGCAGAACTAGCGGGAGGGCCGGTGGAGATACG. It is translated as CASRTSGRAGGDT. Given in full, the CDR3 is CASRTSGRAGGDTQYF. The rearrangement links TRBV10-2 to TRBJ2-3, with 13 bases aligning to TRBD2. The read terminates 3 residues before the CDR3 end, so the remaining end is supplied by the germline J gene. The CDR3 is 16 amino acids. V was pared by 6 bases and J by 5 bases, with 8 bases of the junction left unmatched. Per germline, CDR1 WSHSY and CDR2 SAAADI.

This clone appeared many times. The missing CDR3 end, 3 residues past where the read stops, is filled in from the germline J gene. The chain combines TRBV5-1 with TRBJ2-7, with 13 bases matching TRBD2. V trimming: 5 bases; J trimming: 0 bases; junction bases outside the gene matches: 5. The CDR3 extends over 16 amino acids. The germline gives CDR1 SGHRS, CDR2 YFSETQ. CDR3 protein: CASSPRTSGSSYEQYF. The CDR3 DNA, read in part, is TGCGCCAGCAGTCCACGGACTAGCGGGAGCTCCTACGAG.

This clone was seen repeatedly, ten times or more. The read terminates 3 residues ahead of where the CDR3 ends, so the germline J gene completes it. The chain combines TRBV29-1 with TRBJ2-1; 11 bases agree with TRBD2. The CDR3 length is 15 residues. Trimming at V came to 6 bases and at J to 4 bases, leaving 8 bases not matched to a gene. The germline V gene has CDR1 SQVTM and CDR2 ANQGSEA. The CDR3 sequence: CSVRGTSGNYNEQFF. Incomplete CDR3 DNA: TGCAGCGTCCGAGGGACTAGCGGAAATTACAATGAG.

This clone was seen at least ten times. Here the CDR3 reads CASSPVQGWDTEAFF. The DNA read from the CDR3 is TGTGCCAGCAGCCCAGTACAGGGGTGGGACACTGAA. The chain recombines TRBV7-9 with TRBJ1-1; 7 bases are a match to TRBD1. The CDR3 extends 3 residues past the end of the read, so its final part is completed from the germline J gene. The germline V gene encodes CDR1 SEHNR and CDR2 FQNEAQ (reference sequence). V dropped 5 bases and J dropped 3; count of bases not matched to a gene: 9. The CDR3 consists of 15 residues.

Only a few counts were recorded for this clone. From the germline J gene comes the end of the CDR3, since the read stops 3 residues before it. V gene TRBV20-1 combines with J gene TRBJ2-3; tentative D call: TRBD2 (5 bases). Germline V gene lookup returns CDR1 DFQATT and CDR2 SNEGSKA (reference sequence). The CDR3 has 13 amino acids. V was pared by 3 bases and J by 3 bases, with 10 bases between. The CDR3 reads CSARPIATDTQYF. Incomplete CDR3 DNA: TGCAGTGCTAGGCCTATAGCGACAGATACG.

Concerning this clone: This likely came from a read error, as a far larger clone is one base away. The part of the CDR3 DNA that was read is TGTGCCAGCTTACCCCCCGGAGGGGATTACTACGAG. Translation: CASLPPGGDYYE. Given in full, the CDR3 is CASLPPGGDYYEQYF. This chain connects TRBV18 to TRBJ2-7; a possible D gene is TRBD2 (6 bases). The read ends 3 residues early relative to the CDR3; the germline J gene fills the gap. V gave up 7 bases and J gave up 3 bases, with 19 bases separating them. Germline-derived CDR1 and CDR2 are KGHSH and LQKENI. The CDR3 has 15 residues. Full variable domain (missing parts from reference TRBV18 and TRBJ2-7): NAGVMQNPRHLVRRRGQEARLRCSPMKGHSHVYWYRQLPEEGLKFMVYLQKENIIDESGMPKERFSAEFPKEGPSILRIQQVVRGDSAAYFCASLPPGGDYYEQYFGPGTRLTVT.

The sample holds many counts of this clone. Here the CDR3 reads CASSLTSPTDTQYF. The covered CDR3 bases are TGTGCCAGCAGCCTGACTAGTCCCACAGATACG. The chain combines TRBV14 with TRBJ2-3; TRBD2 might be the D (6 bases). Read data end 3 residues before the CDR3 end; the end is taken from the germline J gene. Trimming shortened V by 4 bases and J by 2 bases, and 10 bases separated the two germline ends. Germline V CDR1 and CDR2: SGHDN, FVKESK. CDR3 length: 14 residues.

There are many counts of this clone. The observed sequence ends 3 residues before the CDR3 terminus, with the missing tail filled in from the germline J gene. The V gene is TRBV7-9, the J gene TRBJ2-3; no clear D. The CDR3 covers 12 residues. With 3 bases removed from V and 6 bases from J, the gap between germline ends came to 7 bases. Looked up from germline, CDR1 is SEHNR and CDR2 is FQNEAQ (reference sequence). CDR3 DNA (partial): TGTGCCAGCAGCTTCCCGGTGGATACG. Protein product: CASSFPVDT. In full, the CDR3 is CASSFPVDTQYF.

This clone was detected ten times or more. Read data end 3 residues before the CDR3 end; the end is taken from the germline J gene. The chain carries TRBV5-1 and TRBJ2-3; 7 bases map to TRBD2. Germline values: CDR1 SGHRS, CDR2 YFSETQ. The CDR3 spans 17 residues. Germline trimming cut 6 bases from V and 2 bases from J; bases unmatched to any gene: 15. Partial CDR3 DNA: TGCGCCAGCACCCCCCTTAGTCTAGCGGTGTCCACAGATACG. It encodes CASTPLSLAVSTDT. The full CDR3 protein reads CASTPLSLAVSTDTQYF.

This clone was seen repeatedly, ten times or more. Read coverage stops 3 residues before the CDR3 terminus; the germline J gene supplies the remainder. The chain uses TRBV6-2 or TRBV6-3 and TRBJ2-2; tentatively, D is TRBD1 (5 bases). This CDR3 contains 14 residues. Germline-derived CDR1 and CDR2 are MNHEY and SVGEGT. V was pared by 2 bases and J by 6 bases, with 10 bases between. Here the CDR3 reads CASSYGRAAGELFF. Incomplete CDR3 DNA: TGTGCCAGCAGTTACGGCAGGGCCGCCGGGGAG.